This T cell receptor (beta chain) is from a study of CD8 T cells in ankylosing spondylitis. A word on this clonotype: What it binds is unknown.

TCRdb re-called the 5' RACE reads with MiXCR, one entry per CDR3 protein. The sample holds 85,000 to 100,000 distinct CDR3 sequences, roughly 9.6% seen once. This CDR3 is built from 14 residues. The V and J ends lost 7 bases and 5 bases, in that order; junction bases with no gene match: 6. CDR1 and CDR2 (germline): LGHDT, YNNKEL (reference sequence). Study conclusions and caveats: Relatively rare in peripheral blood, disease-linked clones were also CD8+.

This clonotype was sampled from a male donor with ankylosing spondylitis or in good health (not recorded which). The chain links TRBV3-1 to TRBJ2-5; 11 bases match TRBD2. The sequencing input was blood, either unsorted or a sorted T cell fraction (not recorded which). CDR3 residues: CASTPGLAVETQYF. In DNA form, the CDR3 reads TGTGCCAGCACCCCGGGACTAGCGGTTGAGACCCAGTACTTC.